Presented here are 8 T cell receptor beta chains from one specimen sequenced in a study of blood T cell repertoires in COVID-19. Sequenced by immunoSEQ multiplex PCR; TCRdb stores in-frame clones only, minus some. The data hold 150,000 to 160,000 clones, with about 80% observed a single time. Sequenced input: peripheral blood. These receptor sequences come from a man aged 55 to 70 with acute or convalescent COVID-19.

The V gene is TRBV7-2, the J gene TRBJ2-5; tentative D call: TRBD1 (5 bases). Trimming took 5 bases from V and 9 from J, leaving 22 bases between them. The V gene's germline CDR1 is SGHTA and CDR2 FQGNSA. This CDR3 comprises 15 residues. The DNA for the CDR3 is TGTGCCAGCAGCGGCCGACCCCGACAGCAATCGGCCCAGTACTTC. Translation: CASSGRPRQQSAQYF.

This clone showed up just a few times. The chain has TRBV5-1 and TRBJ2-3, with TRBD2 matching over 9 bases. The CDR3 has 18 amino acids. The J segment lost 5 bases and the V segment lost 4 bases, leaving 17 bases of the junction unmatched. Germline V gives CDR1 SGHRS, CDR2 YFSETQ. The CDR3 DNA is TGCGCCAGCAGCGATCTAATTAGCGGGGGCCTGGGTGGAGATACGCAGTATTTT. Translation gives CASSDLISGGLGGDTQYF. Full variable domain (remainder filled in from reference TRBV5-1 and TRBJ2-3): KAGVTQTPRYLIKTRGQQVTLSCSPISGHRSVSWYQQTPGQGLQFLFEYFSETQRNKGNFPGRFSGRQFSNSRSEMNVSTLELGDSALYLCASSDLISGGLGGDTQYFGPGTRLTVL.

V gene TRBV5-5 combines with J gene TRBJ1-5; 9 bases are shared with TRBD1. The J segment lost 1 base and the V segment lost 1 base, leaving 3 bases of the junction unmatched. Germline V gene lookup returns CDR1 SGHKS and CDR2 YYEKEE (reference sequence). The CDR3 is 16 amino acids. CDR3 in amino acids: CASSLTGGWSNQPQHF. The CDR3 coding sequence is TGTGCCAGCAGCTTGACAGGGGGCTGGAGCAATCAGCCCCAGCATTTT.

This clone was seen just once. An end of the junction differs from the germline gene, which may be a read error. The chain recombines TRBV5-1 with TRBJ1-1, with no clear D. The CDR3 consists of 14 residues. CDR1 and CDR2 (germline): SGHRS, YFSETQ. The CDR3 region is CASSLTDLKTEAFF. In nucleotides, the CDR3 is TGCGCCAGCAGCTTGACAGATCTGAAGACTGAAGCTTTCTTT.

The chain carries TRBV18 and TRBJ2-1; the D gene is possibly TRBD2 (7 bases). Germline assignment: CDR1 KGHSH and CDR2 LQKENI. The length of the CDR3 is 18 residues. Trimming shortened V by 2 bases and J by 0 bases, and 17 bases separated the two germline ends. The CDR3 DNA reads TGTGCCAGCTCACCAGTAGACGGCGGGGGCAGCTCCTACAATGAGCAGTTCTTC. Its translation: CASSPVDGGGSSYNEQFF. Full variable domain (rest looked up from reference TRBV18 and TRBJ2-1): NAGVMQNPRHLVRRRGQEARLRCSPMKGHSHVYWYRQLPEEGLKFMVYLQKENIIDESGMPKERFSAEFPKEGPSILRIQQVVRGDSAAYFCASSPVDGGGSSYNEQFFGPGTRLTVL.

V is TRBV28 and J is TRBJ1-5, with TRBD1 matching 8 bases. The length of the CDR3 is 16 residues. Trimming removed 5 bases from V and 4 bases from J; junction bases left unmatched: 10. Germline V gene lookup returns CDR1 MDHEN and CDR2 SYDVKM. In DNA form, the CDR3 reads TGTGCCAGCAGTCCCCTGCTTCAGGGGGCTAATCAGCCCCAGCATTTT. The encoded protein is CASSPLLQGANQPQHF.

J is TRBJ1-1 and V is TRBV28, with 9 bases fitting TRBD1. The CDR3 covers 15 residues. CDR1 MDHEN and CDR2 SYDVKM come from the germline V gene. J lost 5 bases, V lost 5 bases, and 9 bases had no gene match. The CDR3 protein is CASSIYRGQGTEAFF. CDR3 nucleotides: TGTGCCAGCAGTATTTACAGGGGGCAGGGGACTGAAGCTTTCTTT.

The rearrangement uses TRBV6-6 and TRBJ2-7; 8 bases are shared with TRBD1. CDR1 is MNHNY and CDR2 is SVGAGI in the germline V gene (reference sequence). This CDR3 comprises 16 residues. With V trimmed by 2 bases and J by 7 bases, 13 bases remained unmatched. The CDR3 loop reads CASSYARAGGRGEQYF. The DNA for the CDR3 is TGTGCCAGCAGTTACGCTCGGGCAGGGGGCCGGGGAGAGCAGTACTTC.